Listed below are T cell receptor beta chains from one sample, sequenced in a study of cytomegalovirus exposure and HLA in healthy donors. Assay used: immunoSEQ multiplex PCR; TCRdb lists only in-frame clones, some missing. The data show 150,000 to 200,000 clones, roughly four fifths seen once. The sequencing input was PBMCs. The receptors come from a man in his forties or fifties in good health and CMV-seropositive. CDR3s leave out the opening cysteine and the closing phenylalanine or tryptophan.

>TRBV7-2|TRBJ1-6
ASSSPSSWGVGSPLH
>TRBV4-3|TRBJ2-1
ASSRVTSGGPSSYNEQF
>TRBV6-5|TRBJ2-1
ASSRYNEQF
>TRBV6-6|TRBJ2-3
ASSYQRGATDTQY
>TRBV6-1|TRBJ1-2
ASSYTGTPNSYT
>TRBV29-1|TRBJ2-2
SATPSGANTGELF
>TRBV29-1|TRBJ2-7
SVEGNSNEQY
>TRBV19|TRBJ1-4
ASRYTGSANEKLF
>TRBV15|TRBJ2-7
ATSRDLSAGGYEQY
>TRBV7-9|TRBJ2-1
ASSSSTGSYNEQF
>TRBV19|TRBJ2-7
ASSTWGGQYEQY
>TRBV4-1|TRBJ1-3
ASSQVGGDGNTIY
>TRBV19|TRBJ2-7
ASSSGGGYEQY
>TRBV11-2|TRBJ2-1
ASSAGLAGFNEQF
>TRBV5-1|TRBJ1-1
ASSLQGANTEAF
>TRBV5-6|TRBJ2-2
ASSDRDRGRSGELF
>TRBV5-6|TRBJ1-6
ASSESQGHSPLH
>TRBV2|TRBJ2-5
DSSERVRETQY
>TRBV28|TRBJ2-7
ASGSLREQY
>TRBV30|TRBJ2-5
AWSAYGETQY
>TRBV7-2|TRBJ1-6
ASSREGGGSAPLH
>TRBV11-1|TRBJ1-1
ASSATGNTEAF
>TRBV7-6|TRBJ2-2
ASSYPGQGPFTGELF
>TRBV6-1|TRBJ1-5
ASSEGGNQPQH
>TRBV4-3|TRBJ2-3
ASSYSVAGTLTDTQY
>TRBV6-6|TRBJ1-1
ASSYSTGLEAF
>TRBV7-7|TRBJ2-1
ASSLDAGGRNEQF
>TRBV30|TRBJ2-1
AWSVRRGSYNEQF
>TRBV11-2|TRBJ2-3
ASSLAPGQYSTDTQY